These T cell receptor beta chains were read from a single sample in a study of identical twins. One entry per CDR3 protein, called by TCRdb with MiXCR from the 5' RACE reads. The table records about 200,000 distinct CDR3 sequences, about 7.5% of them present only once. The same specimen was also included in a second study, on yellow fever vaccine responses in identical twins.

The sample taken for sequencing was memory (CD45RO+) T cells sorted from blood. The receptors originated from a woman aged 18 to 35 in good health. Both conserved end residues are part of each CDR3. D genes are given only for firm matches. A clone size is listed for some rows: how often the clone was seen (once, few, many), or a class if it is expanded.

size	V	D	J	CDR3	DNA
.	TRBV19	TRBD1	TRBJ1-1	CASSIQGAKTEAFF	TGTGCCAGTAGTATACAGGGGGCTAAAACTGAAGCTTTCTTT
.	TRBV5-8	.	TRBJ1-1	CASDPGRGLMNTEAFF	TGTGCCAGTGACCCGGGGAGGGGACTAATGAACACTGAAGCTTTCTTT
many	TRBV2	.	TRBJ2-1	CASSERGTSSYNEQFF	TGTGCCAGCAGTGAAAGGGGAACAAGCTCCTACAATGAGCAGTTCTTC
few	TRBV3-1	.	TRBJ1-2	CASSQPDILNYGYTF	TGTGCCAGCAGCCAACCAGACATCCTTAACTATGGCTACACCTTC
few	TRBV7-9	TRBD1	TRBJ1-1	CASRLDRGDTEAFF	TGTGCCAGCAGGCTCGACAGGGGGGACACTGAAGCTTTCTTT
few	TRBV2	TRBD1	TRBJ2-3	CASSNRGTQYF	TGTGCCAGCAGTAACAGGGGTACGCAGTATTTT
many	TRBV5-1	TRBD1	TRBJ2-5	CASSPGQGNSETQYF	TGCGCCAGCAGCCCGGGACAGGGTAACTCAGAGACCCAGTACTTC
.	TRBV10-3	.	TRBJ2-7	CAIRPTLQGYEQYF	TGTGCCATCAGACCCACCCTTCAGGGCTACGAGCAGTACTTC
few	TRBV4-2	.	TRBJ2-2	CASSQEGGISTGELFF	TGTGCCAGCAGCCAAGAAGGTGGTATCTCCACCGGGGAGCTGTTTTTT
few	TRBV12-1	.	TRBJ2-7	CAIEDPEASGFEQYF	TGTGCCATCGAAGACCCTGAGGCTAGCGGGTTCGAGCAGTACTTC
many	TRBV9	.	TRBJ2-5	CASSESPQETQYF	TGTGCCAGCAGCGAGAGCCCGCAAGAGACCCAGTACTTC
.	TRBV20-1	.	TRBJ1-6	CSARPRVIGTYNSPLHF	TGCAGTGCTAGACCCCGGGTAATTGGTACCTATAATTCACCCCTCCACTTT
.	TRBV27	TRBD2	TRBJ2-5	CASSFTAGGPKETQYF	TGTGCCAGCAGTTTTACGGCGGGGGGGCCAAAAGAGACCCAGTACTTC
few	TRBV6-1	TRBD1	TRBJ2-5	CASTKGQGAWETQYF	TGTGCCAGCACTAAGGGACAGGGGGCCTGGGAGACCCAGTACTTC
many	TRBV6-5	.	TRBJ2-6	CASSYSGNGANVLTF	TGTGCCAGCAGTTACAGTGGGAATGGGGCCAACGTCCTGACTTTC
many	TRBV6-5	.	TRBJ1-3	CASSYSQGSGNTIYF	TGTGCCAGCAGTTACTCTCAGGGTTCTGGAAACACCATATATTTT
many	TRBV6-2/TRBV6-3	.	TRBJ2-5	CASKLDSQETQYF	TGTGCCAGCAAACTAGATTCCCAAGAGACCCAGTACTTC
many	TRBV5-1	.	TRBJ1-3	CASSPDSLSGNTIYF	TGCGCCAGCAGCCCCGACAGCCTCTCTGGAAACACCATATATTTT
many	TRBV12-3/TRBV12-4	.	TRBJ2-7	CASSTGTPPWTYEQYF	TGTGCCAGCAGTACAGGGACTCCCCCATGGACCTACGAGCAGTACTTC
few	TRBV5-1	TRBD2	TRBJ2-1	CASELAGGGLLGYNEQFF	TGCGCCAGCGAGCTTGCTGGGGGGGGACTTTTGGGCTACAATGAGCAGTTCTTC
few	TRBV11-2	.	TRBJ2-7	CASSPGANTYEQYF	TGTGCCAGCAGCCCAGGGGCAAATACCTACGAGCAGTACTTC
many	TRBV27	TRBD2	TRBJ2-1	CASSYTSGRPHEQFF	TGTGCCAGCAGCTATACTAGCGGGAGGCCCCATGAGCAGTTCTTC
few	TRBV20-1	.	TRBJ1-2	CSARDLRENNYGYTF	TGCAGTGCTAGAGATCTTAGGGAGAATAACTATGGCTACACCTTC
few	TRBV9	.	TRBJ1-4	CASSVKQGTNEKLFF	TGTGCCAGCAGCGTGAAACAGGGCACTAATGAAAAACTGTTTTTT